This T cell receptor (beta chain) came from a study of cytomegalovirus exposure and HLA in healthy donors listed by TCRdb under 2017. Regarding the study in general: An earlier analysis of approximately 640 of the donors reported 250 to 300 Gb of sequence data and 117 million unique TCR beta sequences from about 200 million T cells. A later analysis re-examined previously published TCR beta repertoires from more than 600 donors and added high-resolution HLA genotyping to investigate patterns of TCR occurrence. In addition to the first cohort of roughly 700 subjects, a separate validation cohort of approximately 130 different subjects was used. Among roughly 370 genotyped donors of the cohort, an average of about 240,000 unique TCR beta nucleotide sequences were sequenced per donor, 15% to 20% of them non-productive. Roughly 5 DR-DQ haplotypes were treated as single units for association and clustering because of strong linkage in the cohort. In a later genetic analysis, genome-wide SNP genotypes for about 55% of the roughly 700 donors were used, and that subset was treated as a discovery cohort. In the later analysis, no new phenotypic data were used to find candidate immune exposures; instead, reliance was placed on TCR beta sequences and their occurrence across donors. The number of donors typed differed by locus, with about 629-630 for A, B, C, DRB1 and DQB1, over 500 for DQA1, 600 to 610 for DPA1, and around 460 for DPB1. The study aimed to test whether signatures of past pathogen exposure could be identified by cataloging public T cell receptors. Every discovery cohort repertoire had been produced on one sequencing platform. About 310 gigabases of sequencing data and approximately 85 million unique TCR sequences were included in an early release covering 500 to 750 HLA-typed donors. Of the 350 to 400 genotyped donors, roughly 85% fell in the genetic ancestry cluster associated with self-reported Caucasian donors. To predict cytomegalovirus infection status, the study brought together high-throughput TCR immunosequencing, statistical association of individual TCRs with disease status, and machine learning. The T cell repertoires of 666 subjects were profiled by immunosequencing and related to cytomegalovirus serostatus. In an earlier analysis of roughly 540 of the donors, high-throughput TCR beta sequencing was used to judge whether each TCR beta V gene segment behaved as functional or pseudogenic. Alongside the repertoire data, information on donor age, sex, ethnicity and CMV serostatus was compiled. HLA typing covered class I and class II loci at four-digit resolution. Summary of the overall study and its limitations: According to a later genetic analysis, donors in an Asian-associated ancestry cluster had fewer N-insertions in productive TCRs than the approximately 700-donor mean. Because the 87-base-pair reads could not distinguish some IMGT-functional V segments, including TRBV6-2 and TRBV6-3, those segments were excluded. The presence/absence analyses assumed that sequencing depth was roughly uniform across donors, and that assumption may not be true. About 17 rarely observed V segments, including chromosome 9 orphons, were excluded from the earlier analysis of approximately 600 of the donors because counts were too low. The sequencing pipeline was judged likely to have produced a cluster of highly shared sequence variants as a technical artifact. Across donors, most TCR sequences were observed very rarely, whereas some public TCRs were present in many individuals. The study gave a list of 150 to 200 TCR beta chains associated with cytomegalovirus. In a later analysis, more than 15,000 TCR beta sequences were associated with specific HLA alleles at a false discovery rate of 0.05. A few of the identified cytomegalovirus-associated TCR beta chains were confirmed in vitro to be specific for cytomegalovirus antigens. A further reported finding was that TCR beta sequences accurately predicted the HLA-A and HLA-B alleles for most subjects in the first cohort. Because HLA typing was missing for some donors at each locus, association tests included only the typed subset. The classifier was reported to diagnose cytomegalovirus status with high specificity and sensitivity in both the original cohort and the validation cohort. According to a later analysis, parvovirus B19, influenza, CMV and Epstein-Barr virus appeared linked to several top co-occurrence clusters. The cohort was sequenced for TCR beta chains only, and without alpha or paired-chain data the features that could be detected were limited. According to the authors, the approach could potentially be generalized to other disease states and immunological phenotypes. According to a later analysis, most CMV-associated TCR beta chains appeared to be HLA-restricted, and the HLA associations seemed to be driven largely by CMV exposure. Correlated functional status among segregating V segments might reflect linkage disequilibrium, but an unknown experimental factor could not be ruled out. A later analysis found that TCR association rates varied across HLA loci, with DRB1 alleles showing the most associated TCRs and HLA-C alleles the fewest. For the cohort, immune exposure information was limited to CMV serostatus. Strong co-occurrence of HLA alleles, especially DR and DQ, made assigning TCR associations to individual alleles difficult. In a later analysis, HLA-associated TCR beta chains showed more clonal expansion and lower generation probabilities than non-associated chains that were equally common. In an earlier analysis of about 600 of the donors, most TCR beta V segments appeared in productive rearrangements about 87% or about 30% of the time, broadly matching IMGT annotations. An association between a missense DCLRE1C variant and V-gene and J-gene trimming of TCR beta chains was found in a later genetic analysis and replicated in an independent cohort.

The CDR3 holds 14 amino acids from the cysteine to the phenylalanine. Solely the CDR3 DNA is kept, with 42 bases framed from the first base. V lost 5 bases and J lost 6 bases; the stretch between them is 13 bases long. CDR1 and CDR2, looked up from the germline V gene (reference sequence), are SEHNR and FQNEAQ. The cohort was made up of 650 to 700 healthy bone marrow donors. Cohort members were all nominally healthy when sampled, although unrecorded immune exposures were likely present. The donor tested CMV seropositive, placing the donor among the 289 seropositive members of the cohort. A peripheral blood sample was provided by each donor, and peripheral blood mononuclear cells were used for TCR beta sequencing. Genomic DNA extraction from the blood cell samples was performed with the Qiagen DNeasy Blood Extraction Kit. Concerning this clone itself: Its antigen is not yet known. Per-nucleotide qualities are absent, and no much larger clonotype sits a single base away.

The library was produced with the immunoSEQ multiplex PCR assay. A mixture of 60 forward primers for TCR Vbeta segments and 13 reverse primers for TCR Jbeta segments was used in the multiplex PCR. The CDR3 region of rearranged TCR beta genes was amplified from genomic DNA by a multiplex PCR assay. The Illumina HiSeq System was used to sequence the amplified TCR beta libraries as 87-base-pair reads. The original pipeline was this. Across the 670 or so repertoires, a later analysis counted roughly 84 million unique TCR beta chains, about 10 million of which were shared by at least two donors. Raw reads were error-corrected and collapsed into unique sequences with a nearest-neighbor algorithm that merged closely related sequences to remove PCR and sequencing errors. CDR3 sequences were aligned to IMGT reference sequences to assign V, D and J gene segments. For a sequence to be retained, a match of at least six nucleotides to both a V gene segment and a J gene segment was required. A rearrangement was called productive if the CDR3 had no stop codons and remained in frame with V and J, and every other rearrangement was called non-productive. CDR3 was defined according to IMGT convention as the region running from the second conserved V-encoded cysteine to the conserved J-encoded phenylalanine. The earlier analysis of about 560 of the donors excluded any sequence lacking an unambiguous match to a single V gene segment. An earlier analysis of some 610 of the donors called V segments functional above 56.7% productive rearrangements and segregating when the between-donor standard deviation exceeded 5%. A statistical classification framework was developed to diagnose cytomegalovirus status using the catalog of TCR beta chain sequences. In a later analysis, V and J genes were assigned by comparing TCR nucleotide sequences against IMGT/GENE-DB human TR gene sequences. Using the TCRdist pipeline, a later analysis assigned CDR3 sequences along with most-parsimonious VDJ recombination scenarios. In a later analysis, each TCR beta chain was defined by its CDR3 amino acid sequence together with its V-gene family, and reads without a unique V-gene family were excluded. To address suspected cross-contamination and a sequencing artifact, a later analysis removed around 590 highly shared, low-generation-probability nucleotide sequences. A later analysis calculated a clonal expansion index for each public chain from normalized within-repertoire ranks of inferred template counts. A later analysis computed generation probabilities with a VDJ recombination model fitted to out-of-frame rearrangements, and checked the results against IGoR. In a later analysis, hypergeometric tests were used to score TCR-TCR, TCR-HLA and TCR-CMV co-occurrence, with a repertoire-size bias correction applied to TCR pairs. False discovery rates were estimated in a later analysis by permuting HLA or CMV assignments 20 times. In a later analysis, co-occurring TCRs were grouped using DBSCAN, with TCRdist sequence similarity added in when clustering inside HLA-allele-positive subsets. For co-occurrence clustering, repertoires with fewer than 30,000 or more than 120,000 public chains were excluded, along with four to six repertoires with anomalous nucleotide sharing. The source is immuneACCESS, and TCRdb retained only in-frame sequences with V and J called. Part of the clones is not carried over; for the studies checked, unresolved V genes explain less than half of this, and the remainder is unexplained. That table is the source of V, J and clone size, and D and trimming were worked out from the DNA. Across this sample there are about 100,000 clones, with roughly 70% seen only once. The top ten constitute about 4.4% of the sample.

The rearrangement joined TRBV7-9 to TRBJ1-4, with the D segment identity uncertain. The TCR sequence derives from a woman younger than 30 in good health and CMV-seropositive. The specimen sequenced was PBMCs. The nucleotide sequence is given as TGTGCCAGCAGCACACACAGAAAGCATGAAAAACTGTTTTTT. Its translation is CASSTHRKHEKLFF.